Judged by abundance, the clone carrying this T cell receptor (beta chain) is medium-sized (0.01 to 0.1%). Its antigen remains unidentified. The source of the sample is a study of T cell repertoires in aging, cancer and after chemotherapy. Looking at the study overall: Paired samples before and after chemotherapy came from chronic lymphocytic leukemia patients on fludarabine- or bendamustine-based regimens.

Germline V gene lookup returns CDR1 LNHDA and CDR2 SQIVND (reference sequence). The V gene end was trimmed by 8 bases and the J gene end by 1 base; junction bases not matched to a gene: 13. The CDR3 has 17 residues. Findings and caveats of the study: Untreated cancer patients had significantly lower blood TCR diversity than age-matched healthy donors. In healthy donors, age-related TCR diversity loss mainly reflected lost richness.

The template was genomic DNA from peripheral blood, not RNA. Rearranged V-D-J TRB sequences were amplified with a mixed TRB-A/B primer pool. TCRdb analysed the multiplex PCR reads with MiXCR anew, one entry per CDR3 protein. The sample holds about 3,300 distinct CDR3 sequences, around 22% seen once. V gene TRBV19 combines with J gene TRBJ1-2; 10 positions agree with TRBD1. The receptor was derived from a human donor with a blood cancer. Sequencing used blood. The CDR3 DNA follows: TGTGCCAGTGCCCTTGGCGGGACAGGGGATGGTAACTATGGCTACACCTTC. Translation: CASALGGTGDGNYGYTF. The full variable domain, its missing parts supplied by reference TRBV19 and TRBJ1-2, is DGGITQSPKYLFRKEGQNVTLSCEQNLNHDAMYWYRQDPGQGLRLIYYSQIVNDFQKGDIAEGYSVSREKKESFPLTVTSAQKNPTAFYLCASALGGTGDGNYGYTFGSGTRLTVV.